This T cell receptor beta chain was documented in a study of blood T cells in healthy people across ages. The length of the CDR3 is 15 residues. CDR1 and CDR2 (germline): LNHNV, YYDKDF (reference sequence). The V gene lost 6 bases and the J gene lost 4 bases, with 19 bases spanning the gap. Then a second PCR, running roughly 6 to 12 cycles, was carried out with a sample-barcoded 5' primer and a J-beta primer mix. TCRdb fed the 5' RACE reads into MiXCR, producing one record per CDR3 protein. This sample has hundreds of thousands of distinct CDR3 sequences, with about 50% found just once. On this clonotype itself: Its antigen remains unidentified.

Extractions gave at least 5.5 micrograms of total RNA per sample. Study conclusions and caveats: Measured against age, TCR beta diversity per million T cells decreased in a roughly linear manner. Whereas aged donors had fewer naive CD4+ cells, long-lived donors had more of them and higher diversity.

The V and J genes are TRBV15 and TRBJ2-7; TRBD2 is a possible D gene (6 bases). The sample consisted of blood. The sequence derives from a woman aged 80 or over in good health. CDR3 amino acids: CATSYGRGGSYEQYF. The CDR3 region has the DNA TGTGCCACCAGTTACGGACGGGGAGGTAGTTACGAGCAGTACTTC.